The rows below give T cell receptor beta chains drawn from one sample of a study of blood T cell repertoires in COVID-19. Sequencing used immunoSEQ multiplex PCR; TCRdb keeps in-frame clones, though not all of them. Found here are about 280,000 clones, 80% to 90% of them singletons; the top ten hold approximately 4.3%. Sequencing used peripheral blood. The receptor source for this set is a man aged 35 to 55 with acute or convalescent COVID-19. Both conserved end residues are part of each CDR3. The size field is filled for only some rows; it gives once, few, many or a size class.

V	size	J	CDR3
TRBV2	-	TRBJ1-1	CASKGVNTEAFF
TRBV2	-	TRBJ2-7	CASSVDPGEWNEQYF
TRBV5-4	-	TRBJ2-1	CASSPNGRVVEQFF
TRBV19	-	TRBJ1-1	CASPPTGTINTEAFF
TRBV24-1	-	TRBJ2-3	CATSDSSGGAPDTQYF
TRBV6-5	once	TRBJ1-5	CASREDQPQHF
TRBV4-1	-	TRBJ2-3	CASSHDLGLAGGHGDTQYF
TRBV3-1/TRBV3-2	-	TRBJ2-5	CASSPTGDETQYF
TRBV15	-	TRBJ2-3	CATSRDLGGRYTDTQYF
TRBV29-1	once	TRBJ1-5	CSVARSGGGNQPQHF
TRBV10-2	-	TRBJ2-2	CASTPGQGLGTGELFF
TRBV5-1	-	TRBJ2-1	CASSVYDPGNEQFF
TRBV5-1	few	TRBJ2-5	CASTKRGPSYQETQYF
TRBV11-2	-	TRBJ1-3	CASSAIANRVSGNTIYF
TRBV10-3	-	TRBJ1-1	CAISEPDRGSAFF
TRBV20-1	-	TRBJ2-1	CSAQTGSEQFF
TRBV3-1/TRBV3-2	-	TRBJ2-4	CASSQEPGRGAKNIQYF
TRBV5-4	-	TRBJ2-2	CASSSRRSGWNTGELFF
TRBV27	-	TRBJ2-7	CASSSPSGGAYEQYF
TRBV5-1	-	TRBJ1-1	CASSSPGGTEAFF
TRBV19	-	TRBJ2-7	CASSDGTHSYEQYF
TRBV19	-	TRBJ2-1	CASSIRAGGGLANEQFF
TRBV5-1	-	TRBJ2-3	CASSFSRLAGAGDTQYF
TRBV9	-	TRBJ2-2	CASSVNSHPGLAAGELFF
TRBV7-2	-	TRBJ2-7	CASSLPGTVKYF
TRBV3-1/TRBV3-2	-	TRBJ1-2	CASSFRGGVGYTF
TRBV19	-	TRBJ2-7	CASSAPGFYEQYF
TRBV24-1	-	TRBJ2-7	CAPRDRGYF
TRBV9	-	TRBJ1-1	CASSETPTGLNTEAFF
TRBV6-5	-	TRBJ2-1	CASSYSGTSGVNEQFF
TRBV5-4	-	TRBJ2-3	CASSLGTGSGTDTQYF
TRBV25-1	-	TRBJ1-2	CASSTRTGKNYGYTF
TRBV3-1/TRBV3-2	-	TRBJ1-3	CASSPRVDASSGNTIYF
TRBV4-2	-	TRBJ2-2	CASSRPSGGDTGELFF
TRBV7-6	-	TRBJ2-2	CASSSGQGSGELFF
TRBV29-1	-	TRBJ1-5	CSEDSPGGHNQPQHF
TRBV2	-	TRBJ1-1	CASNILGLPEAFF
TRBV5-1	-	TRBJ1-2	CASSLFGGQGYGYTF
TRBV5-1	-	TRBJ2-1	CASRKHEQGSNEQFF
TRBV7-9	-	TRBJ1-1	CASSSGQVWGTEAFF
TRBV3-1/TRBV3-2	-	TRBJ1-1	CASSGPQRAFF
TRBV7-9	-	TRBJ2-3	CASRPQPGQGPDTQYF
TRBV7-2	-	TRBJ2-7	CASSPGTGGREQYF
TRBV4-1	-	TRBJ1-2	CASSQEGRVGYGYTF
TRBV6-5	-	TRBJ1-2	CASSYTGQGDGYTF